These 13 T cell receptor beta chains were all obtained from the same sample, sequenced in a study of blood T cells in healthy people across ages. A second PCR of about 7 to 12 cycles used a sample-barcoded 5' primer and a J-beta primer mix. Each CDR3 protein is one row after TCRdb ran MiXCR on the 5' RACE reads. The table lists roughly 830,000 distinct CDR3 sequences, 62% of them singletons. Sequencing was carried out using blood. These receptors were collected from a man aged 30 to 39 in good health.

This clonotype appeared a few times. This sequence joins TRBV29-1 and TRBJ1-2; maybe TRBD1 (5 bases). Trimming pared 6 bases from V and 4 bases from J, leaving 21 bases between. Germline CDR1 SQVTM, CDR2 ANQGSEA. The CDR3 spans 15 residues. The CDR3 loop reads CSVGAGEKSSYGYTF. CDR3 DNA: TGCAGCGTAGGGGCAGGCGAGAAGTCAAGCTATGGCTACACCTTC.

The chain combines TRBV20-1 with TRBJ2-4; 10 bases map to TRBD1. The J call could be wrong; TRBJ2-7 is a better fit for the DNA end. In germline, CDR1 is DFQATT, CDR2 SNEGSKA (reference sequence). The CDR3 has 14 residues. The CDR3 here is CSASRDRGKNEQYF. For the CDR3, the DNA is TGCAGTGCCAGCCGGGACAGGGGCAAGAACGAGCAGTACTTC.

The chain uses TRBV7-2 and TRBJ1-2, with 7 bases identical to TRBD1. Trimming at V came to 5 bases and at J to 3 bases, leaving 9 bases not matched to a gene. CDR3 length equals 15 residues. Germline lookup yields CDR1 SGHTA and CDR2 FQGNSA. For the CDR3, the DNA is TGTGCCAGCAGCCAAAGAGGGGGCCTGGACTATGGCTACACCTTC. It translates to CASSQRGGLDYGYTF.

The chain is built from TRBV6-5 and TRBJ2-1, with a weak D call TRBD2 (5 bases). V lost 2 bases and J lost 7, with 6 bases in between. Germline V gene lookup returns CDR1 MNHEY and CDR2 SVGAGI. The CDR3 has 12 amino acids. CDR3 amino acids: CASSYDYNEQFF. The CDR3 coding sequence is TGTGCCAGCAGTTACGACTATAATGAGCAGTTCTTC.

The chain employs TRBV7-2 and TRBJ1-6, with a tentative D call TRBD1 (5 bases). The germline V and J ends were trimmed by 5 bases and 8 bases, with 13 bases remaining between them. The CDR3 consists of 14 residues. Looked up from germline, CDR1 is SGHTA and CDR2 is FQGNSA. The CDR3 nucleotides read TGTGCCAGCAGCCGGGACGCAGGATATTCACCCCTCCACTTT. It yields the protein CASSRDAGYSPLHF.

The DNA of the CDR3 is TGCAGTGCCCAAACGTGGTCGGGCAGGGGGGACGCGACCCAGTACTTC. Protein: CSAQTWSGRGDATQYF. The J gene is TRBJ2-5, the V gene TRBV20-1; possibly TRBD1 for D (7 bases). Germline CDR1 DFQATT, CDR2 SNEGSKA (reference sequence). This CDR3 contains 16 residues. Trimming stripped 6 bases from V and 7 bases from J, with 27 bases between.

This clonotype appeared a single time. V usage is TRBV2 and J usage is TRBJ2-7; 9 nucleotides match TRBD2. Germline CDR1 is SNHLY and CDR2 is FYNNEI. V was clipped by 2 bases and J by 12 bases; unmatched bases: 14. This CDR3 is built from 15 residues. The CDR3 DNA reads as TGTGCCAGCAGTGAACGGGCTAGCGGGAACCTGGGGCGGTACTTC. It yields the protein CASSERASGNLGRYF.

This clonotype showed up just a few times. The chain combines TRBV12-3 or TRBV12-4 with TRBJ1-6, with D maybe TRBD1 (6 bases). Trimming stripped 8 bases from V and 4 bases from J, with 15 bases between. The CDR3 is made up of 15 amino acids. The CDR3 DNA sequence: TGTGCCAGCGCAATCTTACAGGGTTATAATTCACCCCTCCACTTT. Protein sequence: CASAILQGYNSPLHF.

This clonotype was detected only a few times. The V gene is TRBV20-1, the J gene TRBJ1-5; no reliable D call. V was pared by 0 bases and J by 5 bases, with 11 bases between. Germline-derived CDR1 and CDR2 are DFQATT and SNEGSKA (reference sequence). The CDR3 has 14 residues. In DNA form, the CDR3 reads TGCAGTGCTAGAGATATTCCAGCCGATCAGCCCCAGCATTTT. Its protein is CSARDIPADQPQHF.

The V and J genes are TRBV29-1 and TRBJ2-3, with 10 positions matching TRBD2. The germline gives CDR1 SQVTM, CDR2 ANQGSEA. V gave up 0 bases and J gave up 3 bases; unmatched junction bases: 3. The CDR3 is 15 amino acids. The CDR3 loop is CSVEDQRGGTDTQYF. The DNA of the CDR3 is TGCAGCGTTGAAGATCAGCGGGGGGGGACAGATACGCAGTATTTT.

The V call is TRBV7-2, the J call TRBJ2-1; perhaps TRBD2 as D (6 bases). Germline CDR1 and CDR2: SGHTA and FQGNSA. The CDR3 has 12 residues. With 5 bases removed from V and 12 bases from J, the gap between germline ends came to 14 bases. CDR3 nucleotides: TGTGCCAGCAGCCCCCAGGAGGGCTTGCAGTTCTTC. Translating gives CASSPQEGLQFF.

The CDR3 region is CASSQDKQGSDTQYF. Here the CDR3 DNA reads TGTGCCAGCAGCCAAGATAAACAGGGGTCAGATACGCAGTATTTT. The rearrangement joins TRBV4-2 to TRBJ2-3, with TRBD1 matching 7 bases. The ends lost 0 bases at V and 4 bases at J; junction bases unmatched: 4. The CDR3 covers 15 residues. The germline gives CDR1 LGHNA, CDR2 YNFKEQ.

J is TRBJ1-4 and V is TRBV6-5; D gene uncertain. This CDR3 has 14 amino acids. V lost 6 bases to trimming and J lost 0 bases, with 8 bases between them. Germline-derived CDR1 and CDR2 are MNHEY and SVGAGI. CDR3 bases: TGTGCCAGCAGAGGGAGTACAACTAATGAAAAACTGTTTTTT. This gives the protein CASRGSTTNEKLFF.